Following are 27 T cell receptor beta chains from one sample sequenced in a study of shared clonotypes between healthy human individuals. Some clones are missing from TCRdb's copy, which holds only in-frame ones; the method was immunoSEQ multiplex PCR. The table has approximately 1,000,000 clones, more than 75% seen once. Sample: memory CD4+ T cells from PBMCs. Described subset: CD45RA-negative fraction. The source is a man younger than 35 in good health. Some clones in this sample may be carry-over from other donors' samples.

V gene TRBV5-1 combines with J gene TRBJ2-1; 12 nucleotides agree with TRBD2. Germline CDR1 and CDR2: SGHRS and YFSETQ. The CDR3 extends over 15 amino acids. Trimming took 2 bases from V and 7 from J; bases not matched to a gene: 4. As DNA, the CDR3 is TGCGCCAGCAGCTTCCTGACTAGCGGGGGTAATGAGCAGTTCTTC. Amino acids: CASSFLTSGGNEQFF.

DNA for the CDR3: TGCGCCAGCAGCCAAGTCATCCTCGTCGGGGATACGCAGTATTTT. Translating gives CASSQVILVGDTQYF. The chain has TRBV4-1 and TRBJ2-3; D call uncertain. In germline, CDR1 is MGHRA, CDR2 YSYEKL. The CDR3 has 15 amino acids. V lost 1 base, J lost 6 bases, and 14 bases lay in between.

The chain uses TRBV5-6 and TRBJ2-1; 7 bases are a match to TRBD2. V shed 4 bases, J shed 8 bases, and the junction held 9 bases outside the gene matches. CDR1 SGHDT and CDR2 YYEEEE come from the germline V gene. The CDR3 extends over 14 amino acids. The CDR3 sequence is CASSLYGLVYEQFF. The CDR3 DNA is TGTGCCAGCAGCCTCTACGGACTAGTATATGAGCAGTTCTTC.

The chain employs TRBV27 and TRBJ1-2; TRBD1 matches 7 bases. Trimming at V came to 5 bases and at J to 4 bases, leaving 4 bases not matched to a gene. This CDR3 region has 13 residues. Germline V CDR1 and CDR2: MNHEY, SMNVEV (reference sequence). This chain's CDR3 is CASSPQGTYGYTF. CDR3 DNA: TGTGCCAGCAGTCCACAGGGGACCTATGGCTACACCTTC.

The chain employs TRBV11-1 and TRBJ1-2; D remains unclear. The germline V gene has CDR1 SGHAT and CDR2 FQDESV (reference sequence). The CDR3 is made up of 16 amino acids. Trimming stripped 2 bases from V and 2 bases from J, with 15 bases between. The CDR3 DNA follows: TGTGCCAGCAGCTTACGACGGCTTGAGTGGAACTATGGCTACACCTTC. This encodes CASSLRRLEWNYGYTF.

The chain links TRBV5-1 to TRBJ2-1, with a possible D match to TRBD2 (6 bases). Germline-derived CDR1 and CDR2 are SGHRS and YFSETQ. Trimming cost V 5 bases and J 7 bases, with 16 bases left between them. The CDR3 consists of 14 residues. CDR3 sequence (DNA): TGCGCCAGCAGATACGCCTACGGGGGAAATGAGCAGTTCTTC. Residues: CASRYAYGGNEQFF.

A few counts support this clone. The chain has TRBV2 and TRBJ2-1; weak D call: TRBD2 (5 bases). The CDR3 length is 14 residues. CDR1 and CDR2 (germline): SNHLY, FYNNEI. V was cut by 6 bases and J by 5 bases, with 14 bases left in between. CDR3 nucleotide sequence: TGTGCCAGCAGACCCGGACTCTATAACAATGAGCAGTTCTTC. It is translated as CASRPGLYNNEQFF.

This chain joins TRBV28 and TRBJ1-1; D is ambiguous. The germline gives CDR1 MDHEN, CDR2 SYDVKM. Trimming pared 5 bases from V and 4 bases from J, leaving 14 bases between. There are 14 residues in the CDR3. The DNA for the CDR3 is TGTGCCAGCAGTCTCTCGACATGGGGCACTGAAGCTTTCTTT. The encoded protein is CASSLSTWGTEAFF.

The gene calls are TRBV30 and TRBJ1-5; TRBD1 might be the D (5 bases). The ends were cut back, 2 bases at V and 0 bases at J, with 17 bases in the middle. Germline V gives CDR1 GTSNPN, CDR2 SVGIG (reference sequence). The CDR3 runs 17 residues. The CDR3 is CAWSPRLTAFSNQPQHF. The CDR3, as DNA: TGTGCCTGGAGTCCAAGATTGACAGCCTTTAGCAATCAGCCCCAGCATTTT.

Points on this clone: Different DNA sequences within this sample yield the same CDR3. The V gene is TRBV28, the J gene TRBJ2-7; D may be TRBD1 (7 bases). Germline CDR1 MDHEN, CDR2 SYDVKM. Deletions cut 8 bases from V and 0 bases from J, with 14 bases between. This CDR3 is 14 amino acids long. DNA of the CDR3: TGTGCCAGCTCCCGGAGGGGGCCCTCCTACGAGCAGTACTTC. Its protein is CASSRRGPSYEQYF.

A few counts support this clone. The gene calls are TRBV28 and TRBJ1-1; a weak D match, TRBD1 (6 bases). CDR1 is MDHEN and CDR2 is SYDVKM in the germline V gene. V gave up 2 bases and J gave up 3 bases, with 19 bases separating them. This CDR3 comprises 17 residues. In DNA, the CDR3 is TGTGCCAGCAGTTTAAGCCGCCAGGGAACAGGGCACACTGAAGCTTTCTTT. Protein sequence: CASSLSRQGTGHTEAFF. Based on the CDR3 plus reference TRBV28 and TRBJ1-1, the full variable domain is DVKVTQSSRYLVKRTGEKVFLECVQDMDHENMFWYRQDPGLGLRLIYFSYDVKMKEKGDIPEGYSVSREKKERFSLILESASTNQTSMYLCASSLSRQGTGHTEAFFGQGTRLTVV.

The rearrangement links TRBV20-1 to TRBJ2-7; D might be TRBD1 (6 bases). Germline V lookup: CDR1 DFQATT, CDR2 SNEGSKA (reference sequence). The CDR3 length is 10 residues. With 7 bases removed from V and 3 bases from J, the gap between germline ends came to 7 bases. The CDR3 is CSGGLYEQYF. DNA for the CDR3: TGCAGTGGGGGGCTCTACGAGCAGTACTTC.

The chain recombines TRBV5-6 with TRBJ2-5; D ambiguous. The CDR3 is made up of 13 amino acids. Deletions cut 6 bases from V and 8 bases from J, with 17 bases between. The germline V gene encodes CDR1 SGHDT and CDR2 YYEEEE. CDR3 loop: CASTRPSQTTQYF. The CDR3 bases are TGTGCCAGCACCCGACCGTCCCAGACAACCCAGTACTTC.

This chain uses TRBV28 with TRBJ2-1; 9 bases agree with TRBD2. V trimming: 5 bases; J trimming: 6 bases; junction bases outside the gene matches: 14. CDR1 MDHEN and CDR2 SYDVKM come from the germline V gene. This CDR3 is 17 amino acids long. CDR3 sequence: CASSPSRIAGVFNEQFF. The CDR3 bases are TGTGCCAGCAGTCCCTCTAGGATAGCGGGGGTTTTCAATGAGCAGTTCTTC.

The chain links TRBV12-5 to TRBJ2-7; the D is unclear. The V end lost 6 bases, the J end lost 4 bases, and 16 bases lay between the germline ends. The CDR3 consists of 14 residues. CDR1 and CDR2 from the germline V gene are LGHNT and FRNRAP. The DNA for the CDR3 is TGTGCTAGTGGGCAAAGGGCGGAGTTATACGAGCAGTACTTC. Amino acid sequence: CASGQRAELYEQYF.

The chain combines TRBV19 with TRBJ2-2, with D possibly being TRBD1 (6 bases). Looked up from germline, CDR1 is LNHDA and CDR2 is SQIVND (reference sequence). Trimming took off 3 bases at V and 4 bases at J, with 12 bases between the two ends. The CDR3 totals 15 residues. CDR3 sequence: CASSIGRQATGELFF. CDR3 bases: TGTGCCAGTAGTATTGGGAGACAGGCCACCGGGGAGCTGTTTTTT.

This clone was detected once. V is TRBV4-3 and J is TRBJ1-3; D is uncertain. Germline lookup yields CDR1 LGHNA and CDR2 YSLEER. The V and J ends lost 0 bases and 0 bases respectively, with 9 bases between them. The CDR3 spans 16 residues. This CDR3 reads CASSQDPTNSGNTIYF. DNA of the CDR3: TGCGCCAGCAGCCAAGACCCCACCAACTCTGGAAACACCATATATTTT.

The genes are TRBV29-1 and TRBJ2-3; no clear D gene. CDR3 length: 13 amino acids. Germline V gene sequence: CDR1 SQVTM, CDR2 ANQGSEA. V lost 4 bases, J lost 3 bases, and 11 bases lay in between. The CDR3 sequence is CSVGSHITDTQYF. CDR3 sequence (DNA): TGCAGCGTTGGAAGCCACATTACAGATACGCAGTATTTT.

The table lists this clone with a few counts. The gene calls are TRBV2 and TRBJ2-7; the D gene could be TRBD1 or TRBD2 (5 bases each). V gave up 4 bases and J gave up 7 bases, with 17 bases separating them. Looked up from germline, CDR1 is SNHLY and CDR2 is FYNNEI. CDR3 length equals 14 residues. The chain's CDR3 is CASSAGPTSREQYF. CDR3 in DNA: TGTGCCAGCAGTGCGGGGCCGACCTCGCGGGAGCAGTACTTC. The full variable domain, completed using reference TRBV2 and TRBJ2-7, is EPEVTQTPSHQVTQMGQEVILRCVPISNHLYFYWYRQILGQKVEFLVSFYNNEISEKSEIFDDQFSVERPDGSNFTLKIRSTKLEDSAMYFCASSAGPTSREQYFGPGTRLTVT.

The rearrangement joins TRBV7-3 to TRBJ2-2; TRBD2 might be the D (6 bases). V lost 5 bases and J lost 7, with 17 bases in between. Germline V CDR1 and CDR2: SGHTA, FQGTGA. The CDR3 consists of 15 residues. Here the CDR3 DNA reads TGTGCCAGCAGCCCGGGACTGGGTATTAGCGGGGAGCTGTTTTTT. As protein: CASSPGLGISGELFF.

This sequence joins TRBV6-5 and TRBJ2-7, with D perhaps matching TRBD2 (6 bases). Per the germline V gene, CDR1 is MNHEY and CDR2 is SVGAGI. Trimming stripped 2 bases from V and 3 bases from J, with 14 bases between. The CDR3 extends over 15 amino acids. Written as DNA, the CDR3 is TGTGCCAGCAGTTACGGGGCTAGCGTTATCTACGAGCAGTACTTC. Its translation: CASSYGASVIYEQYF.

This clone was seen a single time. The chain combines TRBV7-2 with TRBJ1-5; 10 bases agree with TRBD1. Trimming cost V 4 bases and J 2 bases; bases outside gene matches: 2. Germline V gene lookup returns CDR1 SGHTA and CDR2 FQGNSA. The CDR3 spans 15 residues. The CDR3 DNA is TGTGCCAGCAGCTGGACAGGGGGAGGCAATCAGCCCCAGCATTTT. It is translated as CASSWTGGGNQPQHF.

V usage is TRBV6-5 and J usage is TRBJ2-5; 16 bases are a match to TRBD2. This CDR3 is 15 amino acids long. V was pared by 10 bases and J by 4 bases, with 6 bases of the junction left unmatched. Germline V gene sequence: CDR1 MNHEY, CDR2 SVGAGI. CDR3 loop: CATGTSGRAGETQYF. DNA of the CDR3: TGTGCCACCGGGACTAGCGGGAGGGCCGGAGAGACCCAGTACTTC.

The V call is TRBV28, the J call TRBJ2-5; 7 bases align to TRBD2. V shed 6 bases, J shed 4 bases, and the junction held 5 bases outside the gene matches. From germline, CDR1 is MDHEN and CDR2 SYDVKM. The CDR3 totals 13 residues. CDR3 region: CASRGGARETQYF. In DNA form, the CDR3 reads TGTGCCAGCAGGGGAGGGGCGAGAGAGACCCAGTACTTC.

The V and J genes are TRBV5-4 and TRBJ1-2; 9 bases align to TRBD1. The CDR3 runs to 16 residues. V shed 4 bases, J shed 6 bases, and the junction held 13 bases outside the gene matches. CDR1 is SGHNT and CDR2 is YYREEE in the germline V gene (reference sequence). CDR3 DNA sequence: TGTGCCAGCAGCCCCCGGGGGGGACAGGGTCAGGATGGCTACACCTTC. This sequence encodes CASSPRGGQGQDGYTF.

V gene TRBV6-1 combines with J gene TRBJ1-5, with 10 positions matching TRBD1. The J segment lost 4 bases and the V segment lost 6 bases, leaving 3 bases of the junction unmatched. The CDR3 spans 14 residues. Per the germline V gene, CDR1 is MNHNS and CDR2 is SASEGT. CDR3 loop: CASRRQGANQPQHF. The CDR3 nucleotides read TGTGCCAGCAGACGACAGGGGGCGAATCAGCCCCAGCATTTT.

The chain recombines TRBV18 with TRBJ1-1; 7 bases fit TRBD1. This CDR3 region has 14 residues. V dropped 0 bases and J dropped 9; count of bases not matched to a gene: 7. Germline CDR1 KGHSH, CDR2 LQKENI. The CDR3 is CASSPPSTGSQAFF. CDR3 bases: TGTGCCAGCTCACCACCCTCGACAGGGTCTCAAGCTTTCTTT.